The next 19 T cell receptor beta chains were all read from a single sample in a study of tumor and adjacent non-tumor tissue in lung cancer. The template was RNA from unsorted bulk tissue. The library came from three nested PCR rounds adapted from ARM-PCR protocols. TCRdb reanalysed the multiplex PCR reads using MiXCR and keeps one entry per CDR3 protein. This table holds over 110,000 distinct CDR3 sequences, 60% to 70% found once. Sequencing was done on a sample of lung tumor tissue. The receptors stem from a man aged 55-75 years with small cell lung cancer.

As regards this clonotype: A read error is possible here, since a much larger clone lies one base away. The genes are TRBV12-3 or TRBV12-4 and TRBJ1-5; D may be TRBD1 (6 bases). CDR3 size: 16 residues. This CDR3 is CSSSFLVGTLNQPQHF. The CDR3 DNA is TGTTCCAGCAGTTTCTTAGTCGGGACATTAAATCAGCCCCAGCATTTT.

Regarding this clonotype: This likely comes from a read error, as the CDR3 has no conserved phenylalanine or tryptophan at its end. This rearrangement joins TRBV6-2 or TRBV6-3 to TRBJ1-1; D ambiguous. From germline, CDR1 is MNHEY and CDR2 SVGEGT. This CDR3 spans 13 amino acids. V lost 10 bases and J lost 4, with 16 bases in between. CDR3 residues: CANTAQATTEAFL. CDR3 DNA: TGTGCCAACACCGCCCAAGCCACCACTGAAGCTTTCTTA.

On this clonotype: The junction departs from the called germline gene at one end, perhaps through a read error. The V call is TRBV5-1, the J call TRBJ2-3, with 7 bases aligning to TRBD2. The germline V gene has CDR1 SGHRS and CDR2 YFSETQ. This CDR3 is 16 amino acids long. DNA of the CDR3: TGCGCCAGCAGCTTTGCGGGAGCCCTATCCACAGATATGCAGTATTTT. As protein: CASSFAGALSTDMQYF.

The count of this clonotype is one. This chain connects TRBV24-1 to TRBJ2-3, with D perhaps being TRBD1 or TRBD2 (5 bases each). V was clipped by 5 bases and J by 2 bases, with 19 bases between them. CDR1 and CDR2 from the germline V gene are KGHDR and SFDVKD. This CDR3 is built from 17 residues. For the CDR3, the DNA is TGTGCCACCAGTGTTTTAAATTATGGGGGAGACACAGATACGCAGTATTTT. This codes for CATSVLNYGGDTDTQYF.

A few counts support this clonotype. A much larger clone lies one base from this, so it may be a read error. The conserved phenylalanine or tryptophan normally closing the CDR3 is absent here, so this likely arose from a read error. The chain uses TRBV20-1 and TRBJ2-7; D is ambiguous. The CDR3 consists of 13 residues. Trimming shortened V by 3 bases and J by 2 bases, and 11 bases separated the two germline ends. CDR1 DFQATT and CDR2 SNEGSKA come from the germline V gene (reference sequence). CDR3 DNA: TGCAGTGCTAGGCATGACGGAACCTACGAGCAGTACCTC. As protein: CSARHDGTYEQYL.

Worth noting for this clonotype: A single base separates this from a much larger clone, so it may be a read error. Here the CDR3 reads CSVEGAGERNTEAFF. Here the CDR3 DNA reads TGCAGCGTTGAGGGGGCAGGGGAGCGGAACACTGAAGCTTTCTTT. V usage is TRBV29-1 and J usage is TRBJ1-1; a possible D gene is TRBD1 (6 bases). Trimming removed 3 bases from V and 1 base from J, with 15 bases in between. CDR3 length: 15 residues. Per germline, CDR1 SQVTM and CDR2 ANQGSEA.

The CDR3 sequence is CAINGNADTQYF. The CDR3, as DNA: TGTGCCATCAATGGCAACGCAGATACGCAGTATTTT. The V call is TRBV10-3, the J call TRBJ2-3; no clear D gene. The CDR3 has 12 residues. Germline V gives CDR1 ENHRY, CDR2 SYGVKD. V was trimmed by 7 bases and J by 4 bases, leaving 9 bases between them.

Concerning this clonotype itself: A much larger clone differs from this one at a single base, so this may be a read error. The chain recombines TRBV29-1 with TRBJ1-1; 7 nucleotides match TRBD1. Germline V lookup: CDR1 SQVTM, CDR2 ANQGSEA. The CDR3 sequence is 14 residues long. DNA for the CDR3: TGCAGCGTAACCCGACAGGGTGGGGACACTGAAGCTTCCTTT. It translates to CSVTRQGGDTEASF.

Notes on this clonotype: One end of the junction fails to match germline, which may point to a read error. The CDR3 reads CTSSFTKSAPDRANSPLHF. In DNA, the CDR3 is TGTACCAGCAGCTTTACCAAAAGTGCGCCGGACAGGGCGAATTCACCCCTCCACTTT. This chain links TRBV5-4 with TRBJ1-6; 8 positions match TRBD1. Per the germline V gene, CDR1 is SGHNT and CDR2 is YYREEE (reference sequence). This CDR3 region has 19 residues.

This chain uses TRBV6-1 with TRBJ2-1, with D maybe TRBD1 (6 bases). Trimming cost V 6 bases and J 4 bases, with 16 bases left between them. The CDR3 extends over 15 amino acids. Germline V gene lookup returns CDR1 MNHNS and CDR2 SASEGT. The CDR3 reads CASRRNRVVYNEQFF. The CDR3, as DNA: TGTGCCAGCAGAAGAAACAGGGTAGTGTACAATGAGCAGTTCTTC.

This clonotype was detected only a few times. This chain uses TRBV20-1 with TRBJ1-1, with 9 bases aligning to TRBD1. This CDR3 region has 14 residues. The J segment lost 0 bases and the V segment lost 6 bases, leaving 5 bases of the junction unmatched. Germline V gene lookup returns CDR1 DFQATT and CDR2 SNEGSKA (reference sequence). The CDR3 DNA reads TGCAGTGCGAAACAGGGGGCGGTGAACACTGAAGCTTTCTTT. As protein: CSAKQGAVNTEAFF.

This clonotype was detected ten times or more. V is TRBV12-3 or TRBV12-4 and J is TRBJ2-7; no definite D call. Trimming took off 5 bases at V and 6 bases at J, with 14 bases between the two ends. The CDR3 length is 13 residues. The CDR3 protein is CASSNSITGEQYV. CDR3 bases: TGTGCCAGCAGTAACTCCATCACCGGCGAGCAGTACGTC.

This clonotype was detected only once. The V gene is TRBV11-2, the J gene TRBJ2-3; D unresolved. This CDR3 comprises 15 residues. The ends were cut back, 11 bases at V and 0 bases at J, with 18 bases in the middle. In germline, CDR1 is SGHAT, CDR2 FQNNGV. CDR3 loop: CAASRYGTSTDTQYF. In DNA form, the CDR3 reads TGTGCCGCCAGCCGCTACGGCACTAGCACAGATACGCAGTATTTT.

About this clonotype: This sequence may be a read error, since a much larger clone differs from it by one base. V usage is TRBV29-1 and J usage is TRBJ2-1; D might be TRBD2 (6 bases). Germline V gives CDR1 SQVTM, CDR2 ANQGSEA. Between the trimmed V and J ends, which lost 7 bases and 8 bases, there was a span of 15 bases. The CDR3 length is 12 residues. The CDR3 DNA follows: TGCAGCGCGCCGGGTTGGAGGGATGAGCAGTTCTTC. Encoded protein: CSAPGWRDEQFF.

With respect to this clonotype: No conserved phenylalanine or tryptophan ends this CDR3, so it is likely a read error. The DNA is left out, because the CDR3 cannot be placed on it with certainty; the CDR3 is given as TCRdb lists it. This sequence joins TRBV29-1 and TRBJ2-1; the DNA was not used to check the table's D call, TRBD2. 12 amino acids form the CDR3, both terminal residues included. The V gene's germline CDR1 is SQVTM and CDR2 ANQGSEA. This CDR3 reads CSVEDSGDELFI.

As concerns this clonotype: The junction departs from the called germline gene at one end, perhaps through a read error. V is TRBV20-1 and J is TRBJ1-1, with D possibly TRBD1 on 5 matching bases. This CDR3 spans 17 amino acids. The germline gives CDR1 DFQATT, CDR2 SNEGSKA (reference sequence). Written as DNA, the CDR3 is TGCAGTGGTAGAGATGTTCGACAGAGAGGGATGAACACCGAAGCTTTCTTT. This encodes CSGRDVRQRGMNTEAFF.

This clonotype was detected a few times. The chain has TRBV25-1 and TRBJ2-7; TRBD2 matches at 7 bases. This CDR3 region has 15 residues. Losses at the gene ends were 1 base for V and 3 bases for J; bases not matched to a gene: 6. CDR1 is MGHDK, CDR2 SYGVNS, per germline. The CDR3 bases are TGTGCCAGCAGTGAATTGGGCGGGAGTCACTACGAGCAGTACTTC. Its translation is CASSELGGSHYEQYF.

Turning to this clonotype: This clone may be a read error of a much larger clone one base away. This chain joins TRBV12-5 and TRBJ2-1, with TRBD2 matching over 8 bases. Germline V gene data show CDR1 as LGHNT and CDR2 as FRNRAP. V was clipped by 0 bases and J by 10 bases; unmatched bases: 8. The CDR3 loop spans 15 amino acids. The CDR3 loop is CASGLVSGGIGEQFF. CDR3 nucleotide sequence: TGTGCTAGTGGTTTGGTCAGCGGGGGTATTGGCGAGCAGTTCTTC.

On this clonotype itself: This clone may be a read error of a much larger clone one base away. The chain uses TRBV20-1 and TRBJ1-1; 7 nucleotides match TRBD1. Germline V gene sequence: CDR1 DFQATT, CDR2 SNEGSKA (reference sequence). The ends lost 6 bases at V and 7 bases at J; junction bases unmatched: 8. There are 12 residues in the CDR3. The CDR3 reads CSAVGGAGEAFF. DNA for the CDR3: TGCAGTGCCGTAGGGGGCGCGGGTGAAGCTTTCTTT.